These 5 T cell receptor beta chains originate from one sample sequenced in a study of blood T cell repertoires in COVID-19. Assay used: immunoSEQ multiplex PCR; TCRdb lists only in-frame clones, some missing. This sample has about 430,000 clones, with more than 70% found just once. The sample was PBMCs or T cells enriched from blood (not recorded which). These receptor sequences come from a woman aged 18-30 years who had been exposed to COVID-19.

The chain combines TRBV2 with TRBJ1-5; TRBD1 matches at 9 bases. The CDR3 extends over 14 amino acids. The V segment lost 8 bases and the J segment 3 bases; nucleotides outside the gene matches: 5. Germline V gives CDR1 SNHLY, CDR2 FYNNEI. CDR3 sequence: CASGGQGLNQPQHF. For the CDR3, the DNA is TGTGCCAGCGGGGGACAGGGCCTCAATCAGCCCCAGCATTTT. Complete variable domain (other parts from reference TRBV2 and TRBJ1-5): EPEVTQTPSHQVTQMGQEVILRCVPISNHLYFYWYRQILGQKVEFLVSFYNNEISEKSEIFDDQFSVERPDGSNFTLKIRSTKLEDSAMYFCASGGQGLNQPQHFGDGTRLSIL.

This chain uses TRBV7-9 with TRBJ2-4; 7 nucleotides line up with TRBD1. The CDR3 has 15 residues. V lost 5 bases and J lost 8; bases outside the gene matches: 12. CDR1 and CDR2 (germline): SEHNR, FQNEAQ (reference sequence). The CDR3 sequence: CASSPLGQEEDIQYF. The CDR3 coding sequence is TGTGCCAGCAGCCCGCTTGGACAGGAAGAGGACATTCAGTACTTC.

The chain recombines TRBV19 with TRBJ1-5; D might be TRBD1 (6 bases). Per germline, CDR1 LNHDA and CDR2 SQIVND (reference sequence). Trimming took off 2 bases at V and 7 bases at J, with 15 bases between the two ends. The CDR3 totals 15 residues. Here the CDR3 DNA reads TGTGCCAGTAGTATATACAGGGATGACCTACAGCCCCAGCATTTT. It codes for CASSIYRDDLQPQHF.

The CDR3 DNA reads as TGTGCCAGCTGCGTTGGGGCGGGGGAGAGCACAGATACGCAGTATTTT. Amino acids: CASCVGAGESTDTQYF. The V and J genes are TRBV11-1 and TRBJ2-3, with 7 nucleotides matching TRBD2. The CDR3 extends over 16 amino acids. Germline V gives CDR1 SGHAT, CDR2 FQDESV (reference sequence). Germline trimming cut 8 bases from V and 0 bases from J; bases unmatched to any gene: 11.

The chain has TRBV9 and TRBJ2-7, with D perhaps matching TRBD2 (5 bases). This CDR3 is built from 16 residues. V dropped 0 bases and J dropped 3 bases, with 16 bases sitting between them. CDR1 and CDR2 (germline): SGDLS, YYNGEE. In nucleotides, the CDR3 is TGTGCCAGCAGCGTAGAACTCGGGGTAGGACTCTACGAGCAGTACTTC. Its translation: CASSVELGVGLYEQYF.